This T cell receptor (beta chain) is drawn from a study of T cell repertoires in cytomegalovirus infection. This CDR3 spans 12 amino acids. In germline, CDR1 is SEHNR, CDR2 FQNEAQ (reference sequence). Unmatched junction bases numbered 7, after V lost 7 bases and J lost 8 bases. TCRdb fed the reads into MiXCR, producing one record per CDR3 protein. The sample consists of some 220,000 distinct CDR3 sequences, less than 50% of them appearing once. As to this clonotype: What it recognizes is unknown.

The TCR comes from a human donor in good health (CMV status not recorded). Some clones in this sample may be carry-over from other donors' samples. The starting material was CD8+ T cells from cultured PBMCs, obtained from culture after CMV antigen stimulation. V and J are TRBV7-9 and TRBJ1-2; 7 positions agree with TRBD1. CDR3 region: CASTNEGGGYTF. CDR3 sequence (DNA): TGTGCCAGCACCAATGAAGGGGGCGGCTACACCTTC. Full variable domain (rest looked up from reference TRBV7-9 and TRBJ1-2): DTGVSQNPRHKITKRGQNVTFRCDPISEHNRLYWYRQTLGQGPEFLTYFQNEAQLEKSRLLSDRFSAERPKGSFSTLEIQRTEQGDSAMYLCASTNEGGGYTFGSGTRLTVV.